This is a list of T cell receptor beta chains from one sample in a study of PD-1 blockade in classical Hodgkin lymphoma. Sequencing was performed with immunoSEQ multiplex PCR; in TCRdb, only in-frame clones are kept and a portion is missing. The data show more than 15,000 clones, approximately 90% seen once. The sample taken for sequencing was peripheral blood mononuclear cells (PBMCs). All receptors come from a human donor with classical Hodgkin lymphoma. Both conserved end residues are part of each CDR3. The D gene is left open where the match is weak. Clone size is stated in some rows and not others, as once, few, many or a class when expanded.

D gene: -
V gene: TRBV28
J gene: TRBJ2-7
clone size: -
CDR3 DNA: TGTGCCAGCAGTTTTGGGGGGCTCCCCTACGAGCAGTACTTC
CDR3 protein: CASSFGGLPYEQYF

D gene: -
V gene: TRBV5-1
J gene: TRBJ2-2
clone size: -
CDR3 DNA: TGCGCCAGCAGCTCATTTCGGCCAGGAACTACCGGGGAGCTGTTTTTT
CDR3 protein: CASSSFRPGTTGELFF

D gene: -
V gene: TRBV5-1
J gene: TRBJ2-5
clone size: few
CDR3 DNA: TGCGCCAGCAGCGGCGGGGCCCCGCAGGGAGAGACCCAGTACTTC
CDR3 protein: CASSGGAPQGETQYF

D gene: -
V gene: TRBV5-1
J gene: TRBJ2-7
clone size: -
CDR3 DNA: TGCGCCAGCACCGTCGGGTACGGAAGCTCCTACGAGCAGTACTTC
CDR3 protein: CASTVGYGSSYEQYF

D gene: -
V gene: TRBV5-8
J gene: TRBJ1-2
clone size: -
CDR3 DNA: TGTGCCAGCACCTCGGAGGGCGGGTATGGCTACACCTTC
CDR3 protein: CASTSEGGYGYTF

D gene: -
V gene: TRBV5-1
J gene: TRBJ2-2
clone size: -
CDR3 DNA: TGCGCCAGCAGCTTGGGCGTGGGAAACACCGGGGAGCTGTTTTTT
CDR3 protein: CASSLGVGNTGELFF

D gene: -
V gene: TRBV28
J gene: TRBJ1-1
clone size: -
CDR3 DNA: TGTGCCAGCAGTTCCGTCGGGGGGAGGGGTATGAGGGAAGCTTTCTTT
CDR3 protein: CASSSVGGRGMREAFF

D gene: TRBD1
V gene: TRBV7-2
J gene: TRBJ2-5
clone size: -
CDR3 DNA: TGTGCCAGCAGCCCCCGGACAGGACGCCGAGAGACCCAGTACTTC
CDR3 protein: CASSPRTGRRETQYF

D gene: TRBD1
V gene: TRBV18
J gene: TRBJ1-5
clone size: -
CDR3 DNA: TGTGCCAGCTCATCGGACAGGGGCGCTCAGCCCCAGCATTTT
CDR3 protein: CASSSDRGAQPQHF

D gene: -
V gene: TRBV27
J gene: TRBJ2-3
clone size: -
CDR3 DNA: TGTGCCAGCAGTTTGGGAGTTCGGACAGATACGCAGTATTTT
CDR3 protein: CASSLGVRTDTQYF

D gene: TRBD1
V gene: TRBV2
J gene: TRBJ1-5
clone size: once
CDR3 DNA: TGTGCCAGCAGTCTCGGGACAGGGGGCCGACAGCCCCAGCATTTT
CDR3 protein: CASSLGTGGRQPQHF

D gene: -
V gene: TRBV10-2
J gene: TRBJ1-1
clone size: -
CDR3 DNA: TGCGCCAGCAGTGAGTTGAGGGCCGCTGAAGCTTTCTTT
CDR3 protein: CASSELRAAEAFF

D gene: TRBD1
V gene: TRBV28
J gene: TRBJ2-6
clone size: few
CDR3 DNA: TGTGCCAGCACTGGGGACAGCTCCTACTCTGGGGCCAACGTCCTGACTTTC
CDR3 protein: CASTGDSSYSGANVLTF

D gene: TRBD2
V gene: TRBV19
J gene: TRBJ2-1
clone size: -
CDR3 DNA: TGTGCCAGTAGTATCGGGACTAGCGGGAGAACTGAGCAGTTCTTC
CDR3 protein: CASSIGTSGRTEQFF

D gene: TRBD2
V gene: TRBV27
J gene: TRBJ2-3
clone size: -
CDR3 DNA: TGTGCCAGCAGTCCCCGTATAGCGCGGGGGAGCACAGATACGCAGTATTTT
CDR3 protein: CASSPRIARGSTDTQYF

D gene: -
V gene: TRBV5-5
J gene: TRBJ1-4
clone size: -
CDR3 DNA: TGTGCCAGCAGCTCTGTCGAGATTGAAAAACTGTTTTTT
CDR3 protein: CASSSVEIEKLFF